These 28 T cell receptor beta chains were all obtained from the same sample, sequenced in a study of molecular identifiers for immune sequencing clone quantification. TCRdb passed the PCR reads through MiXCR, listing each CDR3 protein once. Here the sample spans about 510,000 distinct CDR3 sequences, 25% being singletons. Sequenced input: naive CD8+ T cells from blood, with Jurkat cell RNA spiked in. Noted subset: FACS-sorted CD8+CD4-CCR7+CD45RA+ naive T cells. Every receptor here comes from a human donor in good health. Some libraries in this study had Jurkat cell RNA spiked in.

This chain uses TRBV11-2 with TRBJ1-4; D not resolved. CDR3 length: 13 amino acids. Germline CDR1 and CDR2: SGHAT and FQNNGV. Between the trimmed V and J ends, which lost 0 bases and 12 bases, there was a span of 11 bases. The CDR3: CASSLESVPQLFF. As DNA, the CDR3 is TGTGCCAGCAGCTTAGAATCGGTTCCCCAACTGTTTTTT.

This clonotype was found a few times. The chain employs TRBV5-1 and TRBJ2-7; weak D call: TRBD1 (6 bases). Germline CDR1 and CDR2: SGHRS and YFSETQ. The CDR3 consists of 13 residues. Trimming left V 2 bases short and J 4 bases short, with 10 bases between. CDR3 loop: CASSFNRAYEQYF. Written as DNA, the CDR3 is TGCGCCAGCAGCTTCAACAGGGCTTACGAGCAGTACTTC.

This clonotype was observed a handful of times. The CDR3 sequence: CASSREGMLNTEAFF. DNA of the CDR3: TGTGCCAGCAGCCGAGAGGGGATGTTGAACACTGAAGCTTTCTTT. The chain carries TRBV7-2 and TRBJ1-1; D is perhaps TRBD1 (5 bases). Germline V gene sequence: CDR1 SGHTA, CDR2 FQGNSA. V lost 5 bases and J 0 bases, leaving 13 bases between the germline ends. CDR3 length: 15 amino acids.

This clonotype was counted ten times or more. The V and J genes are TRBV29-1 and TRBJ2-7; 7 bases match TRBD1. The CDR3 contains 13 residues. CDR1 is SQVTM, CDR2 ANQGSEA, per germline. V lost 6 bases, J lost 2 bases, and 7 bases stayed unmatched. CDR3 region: CSVRTGDAYEQYF. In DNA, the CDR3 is TGCAGCGTCCGGACAGGTGATGCCTACGAGCAGTACTTC.

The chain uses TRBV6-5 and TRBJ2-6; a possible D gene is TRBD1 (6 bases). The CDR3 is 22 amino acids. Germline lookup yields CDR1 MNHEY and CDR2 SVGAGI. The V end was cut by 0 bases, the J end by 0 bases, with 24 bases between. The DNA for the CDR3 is TGTGCCAGCAGTTACTCTGGGGACACAACATTTTTCCGGGGCTCTGGGGCCAACGTCCTGACTTTC. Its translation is CASSYSGDTTFFRGSGANVLTF.

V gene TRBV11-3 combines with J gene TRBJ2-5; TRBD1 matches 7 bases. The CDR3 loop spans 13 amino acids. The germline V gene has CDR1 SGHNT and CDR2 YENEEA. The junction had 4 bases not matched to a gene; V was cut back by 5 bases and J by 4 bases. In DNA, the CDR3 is TGTGCCAGCAGCCTGACAGGGATAGAGACCCAGTACTTC. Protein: CASSLTGIETQYF.

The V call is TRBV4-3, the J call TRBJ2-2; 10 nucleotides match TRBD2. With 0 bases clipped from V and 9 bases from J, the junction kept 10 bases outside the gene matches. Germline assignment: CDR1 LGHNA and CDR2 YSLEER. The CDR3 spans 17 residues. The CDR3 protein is CASSQDQPAGGEWELFF. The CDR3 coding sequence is TGCGCCAGCAGCCAAGATCAGCCAGCGGGAGGGGAATGGGAGCTGTTTTTT.

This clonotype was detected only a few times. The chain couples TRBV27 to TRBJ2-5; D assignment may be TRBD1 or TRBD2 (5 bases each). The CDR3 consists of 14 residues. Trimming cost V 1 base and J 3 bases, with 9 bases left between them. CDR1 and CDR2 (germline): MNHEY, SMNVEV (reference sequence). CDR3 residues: CASSLLLGEETQYF. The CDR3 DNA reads TGTGCCAGCAGTTTATTGCTGGGGGAAGAGACCCAGTACTTC.

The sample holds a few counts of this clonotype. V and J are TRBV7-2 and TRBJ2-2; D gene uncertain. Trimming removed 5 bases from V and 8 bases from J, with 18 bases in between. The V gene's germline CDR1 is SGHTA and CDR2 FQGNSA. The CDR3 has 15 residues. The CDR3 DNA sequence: TGTGCCAGCAGCCCAAAGAACCTAAATAGGGGGGAGCTGTTTTTT. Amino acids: CASSPKNLNRGELFF.

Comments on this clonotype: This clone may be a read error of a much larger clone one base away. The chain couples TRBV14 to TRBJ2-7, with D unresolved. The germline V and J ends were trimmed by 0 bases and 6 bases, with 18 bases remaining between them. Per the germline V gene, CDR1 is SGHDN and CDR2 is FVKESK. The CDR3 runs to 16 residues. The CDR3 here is CASSQDRSVSLFEQYF. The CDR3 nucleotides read TGTGCCAGCAGCCAAGATCGCTCCGTGTCCCTTTTCGAGCAGTACTTC.

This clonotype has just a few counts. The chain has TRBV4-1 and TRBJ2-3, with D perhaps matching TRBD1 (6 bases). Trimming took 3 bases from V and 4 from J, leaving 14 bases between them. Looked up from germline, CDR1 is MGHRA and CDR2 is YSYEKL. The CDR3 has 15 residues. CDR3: CASSQGWGLADTQYF. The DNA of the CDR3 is TGCGCCAGCAGCCAGGGGTGGGGGCTAGCAGATACGCAGTATTTT.

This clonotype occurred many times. The CDR3 nucleotides read TGCAGTGCTCTGGCGGAAGGGGAAAAACTGTTTTTT. As protein: CSALAEGEKLFF. This chain connects TRBV20-1 to TRBJ1-4, with unresolved D. V shed 5 bases and J shed 8 bases, with 12 bases lying between them. The length of the CDR3 is 12 residues. CDR1 and CDR2 (germline): DFQATT, SNEGSKA (reference sequence).

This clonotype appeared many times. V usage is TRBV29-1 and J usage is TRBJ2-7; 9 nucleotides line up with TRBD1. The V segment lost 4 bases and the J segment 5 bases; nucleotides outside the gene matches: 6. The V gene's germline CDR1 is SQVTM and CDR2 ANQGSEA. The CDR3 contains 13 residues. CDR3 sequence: CSVVQQGANEQYF. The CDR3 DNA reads TGCAGCGTTGTGCAACAGGGGGCGAACGAGCAGTACTTC.

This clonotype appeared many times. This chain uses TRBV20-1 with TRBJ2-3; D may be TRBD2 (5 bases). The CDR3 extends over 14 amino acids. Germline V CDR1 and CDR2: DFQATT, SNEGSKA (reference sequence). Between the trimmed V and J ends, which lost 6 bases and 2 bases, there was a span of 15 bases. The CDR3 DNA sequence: TGCAGTGCCGAGGACGGAGGAGACACAGATACGCAGTATTTT. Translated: CSAEDGGDTDTQYF.

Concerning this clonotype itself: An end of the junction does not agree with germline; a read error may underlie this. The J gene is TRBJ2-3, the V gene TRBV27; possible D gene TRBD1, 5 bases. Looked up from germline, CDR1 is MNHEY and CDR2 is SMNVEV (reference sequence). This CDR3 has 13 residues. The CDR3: CASSLLGTGTQYF. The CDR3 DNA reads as TGTGCCAGCAGTTTACTCGGCACAGGTACGCAGTATTTT.

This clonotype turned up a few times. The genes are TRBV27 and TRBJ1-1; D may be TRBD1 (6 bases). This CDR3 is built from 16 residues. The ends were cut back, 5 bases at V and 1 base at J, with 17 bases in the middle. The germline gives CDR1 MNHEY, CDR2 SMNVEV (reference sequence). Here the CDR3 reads CASSRGYGQKNTEAFF. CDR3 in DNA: TGTGCCAGCAGTCGGGGGTACGGACAGAAGAACACTGAAGCTTTCTTT.

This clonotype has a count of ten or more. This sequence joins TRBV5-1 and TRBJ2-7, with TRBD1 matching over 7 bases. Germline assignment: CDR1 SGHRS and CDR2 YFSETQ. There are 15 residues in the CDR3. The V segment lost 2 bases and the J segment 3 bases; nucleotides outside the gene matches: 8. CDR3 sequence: CASSLRQGVFYEQYF. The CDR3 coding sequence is TGCGCCAGCAGCTTACGACAGGGAGTCTTCTACGAGCAGTACTTC.

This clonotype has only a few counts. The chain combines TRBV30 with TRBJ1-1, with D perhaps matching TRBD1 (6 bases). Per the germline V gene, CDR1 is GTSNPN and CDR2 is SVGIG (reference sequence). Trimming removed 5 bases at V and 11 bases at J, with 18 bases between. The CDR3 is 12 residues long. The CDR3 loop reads CAWSRGGGEAFF. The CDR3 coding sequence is TGTGCCTGGTCCCGAGGGGGGGGTGAGGCTTTCTTT. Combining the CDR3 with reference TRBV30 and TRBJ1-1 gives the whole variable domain SQTIHQWPATLVQPVGSPLSLECTVEGTSNPNLYWYRQAAGRGLQLLFYSVGIGQISSEVPQNLSASRPQDRQFILSSKKLLLSDSGFYLCAWSRGGGEAFFGQGTRLTVV.

CDR3: CASSQDRGYYNEQFF. CDR3 sequence (DNA): TGCGCCAGCAGCCAAGATCGGGGTTACTACAATGAGCAGTTCTTC. This chain links TRBV4-3 with TRBJ2-1, with D perhaps matching TRBD2 (5 bases). Germline assignment: CDR1 LGHNA and CDR2 YSLEER. Deletions cut 0 bases from V and 3 bases from J, with 9 bases between. The CDR3 is 15 amino acids.

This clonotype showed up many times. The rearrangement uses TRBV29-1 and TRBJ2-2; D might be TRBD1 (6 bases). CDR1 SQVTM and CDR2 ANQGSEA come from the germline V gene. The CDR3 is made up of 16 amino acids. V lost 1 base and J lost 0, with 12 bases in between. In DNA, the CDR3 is TGCAGCGTTGAAGTAATTCAGGGGACGAACACCGGGGAGCTGTTTTTT. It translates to CSVEVIQGTNTGELFF.

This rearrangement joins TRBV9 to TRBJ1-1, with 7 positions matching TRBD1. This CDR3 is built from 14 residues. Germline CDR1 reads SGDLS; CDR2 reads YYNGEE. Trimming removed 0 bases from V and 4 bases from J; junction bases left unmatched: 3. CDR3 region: CASSVEGGGTEAFF. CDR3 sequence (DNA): TGTGCCAGCAGCGTAGAAGGGGGCGGCACTGAAGCTTTCTTT.

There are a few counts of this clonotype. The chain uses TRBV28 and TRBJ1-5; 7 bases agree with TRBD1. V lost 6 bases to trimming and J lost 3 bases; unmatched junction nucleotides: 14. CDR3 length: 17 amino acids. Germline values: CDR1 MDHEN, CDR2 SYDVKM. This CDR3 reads CASSQTRTGLPNQPQHF. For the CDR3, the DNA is TGTGCCAGCAGCCAAACCCGGACAGGACTACCCAATCAGCCCCAGCATTTT. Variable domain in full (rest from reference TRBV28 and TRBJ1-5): DVKVTQSSRYLVKRTGEKVFLECVQDMDHENMFWYRQDPGLGLRLIYFSYDVKMKEKGDIPEGYSVSREKKERFSLILESASTNQTSMYLCASSQTRTGLPNQPQHFGDGTRLSIL.

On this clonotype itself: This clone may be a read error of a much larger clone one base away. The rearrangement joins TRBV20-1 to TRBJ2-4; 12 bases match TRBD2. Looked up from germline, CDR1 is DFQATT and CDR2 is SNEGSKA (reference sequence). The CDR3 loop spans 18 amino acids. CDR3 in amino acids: CSARVRTSGDLAINIQYF. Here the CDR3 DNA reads TGCAGTGCTAGAGTTCGGACTAGCGGGGACTTAGCCATAAACATTCAGTACTTC.

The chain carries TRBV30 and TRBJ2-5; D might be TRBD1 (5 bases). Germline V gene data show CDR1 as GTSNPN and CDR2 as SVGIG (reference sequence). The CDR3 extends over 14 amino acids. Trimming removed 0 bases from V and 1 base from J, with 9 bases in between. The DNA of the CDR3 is TGTGCCTGGAGTGTAGTGGACATCCAAGAGACCCAGTACTTC. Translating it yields CAWSVVDIQETQYF.

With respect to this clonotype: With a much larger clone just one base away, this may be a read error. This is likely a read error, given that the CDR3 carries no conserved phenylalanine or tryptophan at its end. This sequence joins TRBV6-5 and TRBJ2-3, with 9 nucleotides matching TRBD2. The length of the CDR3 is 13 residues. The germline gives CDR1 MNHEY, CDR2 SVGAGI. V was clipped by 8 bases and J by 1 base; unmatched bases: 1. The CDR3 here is CASRTSGTDTQYL. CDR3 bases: TGTGCCAGCCGGACTAGCGGCACAGATACGCAGTATCTT.

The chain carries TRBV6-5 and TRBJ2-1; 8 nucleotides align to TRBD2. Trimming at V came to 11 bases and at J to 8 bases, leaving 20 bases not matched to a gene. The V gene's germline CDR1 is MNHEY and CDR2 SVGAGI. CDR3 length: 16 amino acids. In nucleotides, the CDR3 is TGTGCCCCCAGTTACCCTCGGGGGGGGGGGCGGTATGAGCAGTTCTTC. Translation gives CAPSYPRGGGRYEQFF.

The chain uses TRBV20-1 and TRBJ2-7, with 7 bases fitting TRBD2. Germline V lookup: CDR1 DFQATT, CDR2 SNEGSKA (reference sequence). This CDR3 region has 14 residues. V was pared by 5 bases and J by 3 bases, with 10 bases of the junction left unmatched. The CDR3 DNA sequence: TGCAGTGCTCCGGATCTGGGGGAGGGCTACGAGCAGTACTTC. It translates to CSAPDLGEGYEQYF.

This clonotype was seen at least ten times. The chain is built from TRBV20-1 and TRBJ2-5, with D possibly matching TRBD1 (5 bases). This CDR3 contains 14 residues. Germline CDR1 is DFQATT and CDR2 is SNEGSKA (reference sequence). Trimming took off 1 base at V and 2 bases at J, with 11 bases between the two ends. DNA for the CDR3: TGCAGTGCTAGAGGCAGGGCTATTCAAGAGACCCAGTACTTC. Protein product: CSARGRAIQETQYF.